This T cell receptor beta chain was observed in a study of blood T cell repertoires in COVID-19. Only in-frame clones appear in the TCRdb table, and some are missing; sequencing was by immunoSEQ multiplex PCR. There are about 300,000 clones in the sample; roughly 89% occur only once, and less than 2% lies in the top ten. Trimming removed 6 bases from V and 5 bases from J, with 13 bases in between. This CDR3 is built from 13 residues. This clonotype originated in a young woman with COVID-19, enrolled during active disease. Sequencing was done on a sample of peripheral blood. The rearrangement uses TRBV12-3 or TRBV12-4 and TRBJ1-1; TRBD1 is a possible D gene (5 bases). The CDR3 sequence: CASRSQGGTEAFF. The CDR3 DNA follows: TGTGCCAGCAGGAGCCAGGGTGGGACTGAAGCTTTCTTT.